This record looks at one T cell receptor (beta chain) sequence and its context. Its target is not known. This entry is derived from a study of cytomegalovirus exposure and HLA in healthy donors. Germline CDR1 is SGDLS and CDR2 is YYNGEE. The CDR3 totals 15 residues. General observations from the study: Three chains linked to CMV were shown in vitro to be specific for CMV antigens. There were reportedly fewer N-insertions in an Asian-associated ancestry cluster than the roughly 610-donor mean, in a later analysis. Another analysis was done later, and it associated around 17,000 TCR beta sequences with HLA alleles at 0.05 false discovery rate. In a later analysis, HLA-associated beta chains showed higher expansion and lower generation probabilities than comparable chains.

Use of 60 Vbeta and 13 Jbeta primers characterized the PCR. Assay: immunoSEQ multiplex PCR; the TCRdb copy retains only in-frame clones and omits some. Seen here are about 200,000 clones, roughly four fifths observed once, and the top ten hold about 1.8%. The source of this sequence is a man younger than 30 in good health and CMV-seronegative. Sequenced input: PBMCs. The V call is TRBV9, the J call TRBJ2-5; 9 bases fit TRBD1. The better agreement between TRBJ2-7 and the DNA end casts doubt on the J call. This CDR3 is CASSVGGQGAYEQYF. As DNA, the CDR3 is TGTGCCAGCAGCGTAGGGGGACAGGGAGCCTACGAGCAGTACTTC.